The clone carrying this T cell receptor beta chain was seen ten or more times. Its antigen is not identified. The sample is drawn from a study of spatial heterogeneity in lung cancer. Study-level background: Counts of TCR transcripts in tumor regions correlated strongly with a T cell module score (derived from matched bulk RNA-seq).

Germline CDR1 is LGHNA and CDR2 is YSLEER. This CDR3 comprises 13 residues. V was pared by 0 bases and J by 3 bases, with 4 bases between. Findings and limits, study-wide: Tumor mutation count correlated with how many alpha and beta TCRs expanded intratumorally. Regional and ubiquitous nonsynonymous mutations were tracked by counts of regional and ubiquitous expanded TCRs, respectively.

MiXCR was run by TCRdb on the 5' RACE reads, yielding one entry per CDR3 protein. Among some 3,400 distinct CDR3 sequences listed, around 16% were seen once. Time point defined: sample taken at primary tumor resection. Untreated early-stage non-small cell lung cancer patients, approximately 76 in total, were the donors. Unsorted samples of tumor, nontumor lung or frozen PBMC had their whole RNA sequenced. The clonotype comes from a female donor with early-stage non-small cell lung cancer. This sequence joins TRBV4-3 and TRBJ2-3; no clear D. This specimen was lung tumor tissue, taken at surgery. The DNA of the CDR3 is TGCGCCAGCAGCCAAGATGAGACAGATACGCAGTATTTT. It encodes CASSQDETDTQYF.